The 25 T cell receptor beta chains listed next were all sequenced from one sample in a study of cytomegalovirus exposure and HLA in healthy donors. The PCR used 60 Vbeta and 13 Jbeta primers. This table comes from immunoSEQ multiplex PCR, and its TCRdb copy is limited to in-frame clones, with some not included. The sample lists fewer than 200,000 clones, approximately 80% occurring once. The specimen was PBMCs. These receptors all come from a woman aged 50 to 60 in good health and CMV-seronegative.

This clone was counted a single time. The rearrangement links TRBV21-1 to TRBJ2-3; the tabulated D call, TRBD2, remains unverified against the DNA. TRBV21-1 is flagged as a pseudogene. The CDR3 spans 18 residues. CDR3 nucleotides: TGTGCCAGCAGCAACCACCCGGTGGGGCGGGATAGCACAGATACGCAGTATTTT. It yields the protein CASSNHPVGRDSTDTQYF.

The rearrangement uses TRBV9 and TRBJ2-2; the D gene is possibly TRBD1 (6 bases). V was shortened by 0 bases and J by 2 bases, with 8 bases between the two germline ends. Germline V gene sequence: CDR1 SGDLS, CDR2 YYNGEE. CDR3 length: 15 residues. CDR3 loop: CASSVGGHNTGELFF. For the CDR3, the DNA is TGTGCCAGCAGCGTAGGGGGACACAACACCGGGGAGCTGTTTTTT.

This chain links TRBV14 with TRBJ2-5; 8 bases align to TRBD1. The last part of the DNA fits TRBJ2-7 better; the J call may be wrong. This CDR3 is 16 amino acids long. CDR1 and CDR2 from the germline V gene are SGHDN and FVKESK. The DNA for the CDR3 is TGTGCCAGCAGCCAAGGAACCGGGACAGGTACCTACGAGCAGTACTTC. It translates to CASSQGTGTGTYEQYF.

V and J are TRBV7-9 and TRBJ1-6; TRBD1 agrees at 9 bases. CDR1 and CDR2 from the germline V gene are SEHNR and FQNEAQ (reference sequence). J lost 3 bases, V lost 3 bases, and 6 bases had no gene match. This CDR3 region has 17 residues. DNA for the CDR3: TGTGCCAGCAGCTTGGGACAGGGAAATTTCTATAATTCACCCCTCCACTTT. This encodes CASSLGQGNFYNSPLHF.

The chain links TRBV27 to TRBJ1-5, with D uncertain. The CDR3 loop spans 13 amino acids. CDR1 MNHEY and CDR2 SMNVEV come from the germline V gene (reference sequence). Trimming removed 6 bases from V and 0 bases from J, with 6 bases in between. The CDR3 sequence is CASRDNSNQPQHF. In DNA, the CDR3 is TGTGCCAGCAGAGACAATAGCAATCAGCCCCAGCATTTT.

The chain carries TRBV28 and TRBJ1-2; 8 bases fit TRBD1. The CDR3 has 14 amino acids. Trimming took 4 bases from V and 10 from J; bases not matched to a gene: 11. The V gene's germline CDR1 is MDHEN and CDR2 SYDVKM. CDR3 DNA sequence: TGTGCCAGCAGTTCCATTCCGGGACAGGACGACTACACCTTC. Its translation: CASSSIPGQDDYTF.

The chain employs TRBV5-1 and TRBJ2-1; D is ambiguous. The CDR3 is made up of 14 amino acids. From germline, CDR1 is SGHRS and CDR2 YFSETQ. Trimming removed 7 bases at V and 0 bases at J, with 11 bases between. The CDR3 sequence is CASATESSYNEQFF. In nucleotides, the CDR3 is TGCGCCAGCGCCACGGAGAGCTCCTACAATGAGCAGTTCTTC.

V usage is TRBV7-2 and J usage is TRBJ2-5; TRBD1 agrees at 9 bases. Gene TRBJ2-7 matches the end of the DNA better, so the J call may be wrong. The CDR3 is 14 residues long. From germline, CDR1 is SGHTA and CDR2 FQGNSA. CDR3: CASSPMGQGLEQYF. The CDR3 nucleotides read TGTGCCAGCAGCCCAATGGGACAGGGTCTCGAGCAGTACTTC.

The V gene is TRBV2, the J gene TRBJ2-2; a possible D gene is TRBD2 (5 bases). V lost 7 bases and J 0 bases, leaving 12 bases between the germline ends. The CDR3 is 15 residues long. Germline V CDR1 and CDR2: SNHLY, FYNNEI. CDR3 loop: CASNPRGSNTGELFF. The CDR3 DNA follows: TGTGCCAGCAACCCCCGAGGGTCGAACACCGGGGAGCTGTTTTTT.

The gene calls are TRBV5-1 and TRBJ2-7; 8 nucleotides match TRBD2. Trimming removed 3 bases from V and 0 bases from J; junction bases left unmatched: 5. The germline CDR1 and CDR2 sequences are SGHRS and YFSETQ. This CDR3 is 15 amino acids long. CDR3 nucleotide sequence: TGCGCCAGCAGCTCAGGGACTAGGACCTCCTACGAGCAGTACTTC. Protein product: CASSSGTRTSYEQYF.

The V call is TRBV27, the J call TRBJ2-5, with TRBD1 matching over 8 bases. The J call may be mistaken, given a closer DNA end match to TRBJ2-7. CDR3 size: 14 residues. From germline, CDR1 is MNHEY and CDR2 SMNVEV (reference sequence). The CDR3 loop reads CASRPTGDHYEQYF. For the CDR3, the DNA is TGTGCCAGCAGGCCGACAGGGGACCACTACGAGCAGTACTTC.

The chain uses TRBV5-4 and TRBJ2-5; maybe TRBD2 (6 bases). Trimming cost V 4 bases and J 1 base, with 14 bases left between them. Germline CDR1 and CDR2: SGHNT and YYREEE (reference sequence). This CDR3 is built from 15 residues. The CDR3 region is CASSNAGRRQETQYF. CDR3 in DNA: TGTGCCAGCAGCAACGCGGGACGGCGCCAAGAGACCCAGTACTTC.

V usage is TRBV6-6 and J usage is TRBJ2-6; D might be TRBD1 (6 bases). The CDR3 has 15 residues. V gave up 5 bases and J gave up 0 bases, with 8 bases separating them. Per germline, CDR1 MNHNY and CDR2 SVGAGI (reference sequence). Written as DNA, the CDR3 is TGTGCCAGCAGTGCAGGGGTCTCTGGGGCCAACGTCCTGACTTTC. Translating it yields CASSAGVSGANVLTF.

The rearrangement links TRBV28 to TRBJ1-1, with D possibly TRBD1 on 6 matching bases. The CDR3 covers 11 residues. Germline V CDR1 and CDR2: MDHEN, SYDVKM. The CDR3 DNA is TGTGTGGTGGGGGGGGCCACTGAAGCTTTCTTT. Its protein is CVVGGATEAFF.

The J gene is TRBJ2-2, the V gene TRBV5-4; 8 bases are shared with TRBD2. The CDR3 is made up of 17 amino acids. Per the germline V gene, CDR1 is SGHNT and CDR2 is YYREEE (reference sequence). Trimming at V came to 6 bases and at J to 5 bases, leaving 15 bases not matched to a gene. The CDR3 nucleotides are TGTGCCAGCACCTTTGGGGGGGGGACTAGAGGTACCGGGGAGCTGTTTTTT. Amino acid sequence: CASTFGGGTRGTGELFF. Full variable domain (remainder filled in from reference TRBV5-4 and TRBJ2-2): ETGVTQSPTHLIKTRGQQVTLRCSSQSGHNTVSWYQQALGQGPQFIFQYYREEENGRGNFPPRFSGLQFPNYSSELNVNALELDDSALYLCASTFGGGTRGTGELFFGEGSRLTVL.

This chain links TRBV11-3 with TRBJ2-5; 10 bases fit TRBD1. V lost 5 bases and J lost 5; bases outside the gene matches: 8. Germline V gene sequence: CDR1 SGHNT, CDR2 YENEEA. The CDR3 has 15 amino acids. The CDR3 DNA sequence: TGTGCCAGCAGCAAGCCCGGGACAGGGGTCGAGACCCAGTACTTC. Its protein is CASSKPGTGVETQYF. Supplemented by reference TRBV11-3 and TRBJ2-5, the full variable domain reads EAGVVQSPRYKIIEKKQPVAFWCNPISGHNTLYWYLQNLGQGPELLIRYENEEAVDDSQLPKDRFSAERLKGVDSTLKIQPAELGDSAVYLCASSKPGTGVETQYFGPGTRLLVL.

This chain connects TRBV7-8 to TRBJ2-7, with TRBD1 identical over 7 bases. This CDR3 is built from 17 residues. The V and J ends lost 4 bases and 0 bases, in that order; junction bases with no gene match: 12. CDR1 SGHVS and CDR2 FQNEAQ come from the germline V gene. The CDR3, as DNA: TGTGCCAGCAGCTGGATAGTTGATCGGGACAGCTCCTACGAGCAGTACTTC. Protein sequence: CASSWIVDRDSSYEQYF. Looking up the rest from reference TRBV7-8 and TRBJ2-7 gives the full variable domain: GAGVSQSPRYKVAKRGQDVALRCDPISGHVSLFWYQQALGQGPEFLTYFQNEAQLDKSGLPSDRFFAERPEGSVSTLKIQRTQQEDSAVYLCASSWIVDRDSSYEQYFGPGTRLTVT.

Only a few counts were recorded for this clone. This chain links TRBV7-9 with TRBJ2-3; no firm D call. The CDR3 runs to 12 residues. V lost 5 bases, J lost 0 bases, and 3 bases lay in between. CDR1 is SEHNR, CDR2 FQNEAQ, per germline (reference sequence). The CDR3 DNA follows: TGTGCCAGCAGCCAAAGCACAGATACGCAGTATTTT. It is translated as CASSQSTDTQYF.

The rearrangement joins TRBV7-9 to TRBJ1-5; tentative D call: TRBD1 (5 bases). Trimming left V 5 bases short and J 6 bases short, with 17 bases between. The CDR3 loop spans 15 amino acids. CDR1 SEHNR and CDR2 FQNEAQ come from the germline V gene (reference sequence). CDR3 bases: TGTGCCAGCAGCCCCCCGGGGGTTGGGAGTCAGCCCCAGCATTTT. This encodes CASSPPGVGSQPQHF. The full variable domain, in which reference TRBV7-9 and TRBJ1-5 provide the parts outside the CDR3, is DTGVSQNPRHKITKRGQNVTFRCDPISEHNRLYWYRQTLGQGPEFLTYFQNEAQLEKSRLLSDRFSAERPKGSFSTLEIQRTEQGDSAMYLCASSPPGVGSQPQHFGDGTRLSIL.

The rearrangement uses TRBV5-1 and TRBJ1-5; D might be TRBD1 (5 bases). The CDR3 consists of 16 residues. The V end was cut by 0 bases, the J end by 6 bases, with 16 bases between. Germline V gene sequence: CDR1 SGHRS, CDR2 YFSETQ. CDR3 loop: CASSLGSDLGGQPQHF. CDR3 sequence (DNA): TGCGCCAGCAGCTTGGGGTCAGACTTGGGGGGTCAGCCCCAGCATTTT.

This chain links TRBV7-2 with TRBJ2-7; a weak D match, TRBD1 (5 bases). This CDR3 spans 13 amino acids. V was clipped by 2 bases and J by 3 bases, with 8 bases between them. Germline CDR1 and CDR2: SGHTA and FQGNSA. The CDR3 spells CASSLPRVYEQYF. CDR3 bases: TGTGCCAGCAGCTTACCCAGGGTCTACGAGCAGTACTTC.

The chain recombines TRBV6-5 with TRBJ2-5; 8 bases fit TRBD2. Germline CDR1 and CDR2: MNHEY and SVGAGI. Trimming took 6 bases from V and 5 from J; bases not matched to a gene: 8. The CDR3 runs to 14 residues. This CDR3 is CASSPPGGWETQYF. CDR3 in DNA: TGTGCCAGCAGCCCCCCGGGGGGGTGGGAGACCCAGTACTTC.

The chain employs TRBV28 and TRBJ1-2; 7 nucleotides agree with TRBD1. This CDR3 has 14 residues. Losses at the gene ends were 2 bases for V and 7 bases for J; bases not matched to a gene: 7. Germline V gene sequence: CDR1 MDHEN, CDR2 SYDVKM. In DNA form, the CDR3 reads TGTGCCAGCAGTTTAGGCGACAGGGTATTTGGCTACACCTTC. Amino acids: CASSLGDRVFGYTF.

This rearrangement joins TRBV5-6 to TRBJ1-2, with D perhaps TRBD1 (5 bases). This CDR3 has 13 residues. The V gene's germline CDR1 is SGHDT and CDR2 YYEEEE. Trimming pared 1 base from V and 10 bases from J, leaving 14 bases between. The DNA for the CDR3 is TGTGCCAGCAGCTTGTGGGACTCTCTCATCTACACCTTC. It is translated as CASSLWDSLIYTF. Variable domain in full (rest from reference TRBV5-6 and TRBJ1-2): DAGVTQSPTHLIKTRGQQVTLRCSPKSGHDTVSWYQQALGQGPQFIFQYYEEEERQRGNFPDRFSGHQFPNYSSELNVNALLLGDSALYLCASSLWDSLIYTFGSGTRLTVV.

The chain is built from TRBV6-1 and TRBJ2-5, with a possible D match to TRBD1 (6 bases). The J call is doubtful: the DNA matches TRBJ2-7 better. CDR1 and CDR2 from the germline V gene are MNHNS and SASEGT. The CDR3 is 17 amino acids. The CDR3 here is CASSEAGAGVVFYEQYF. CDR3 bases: TGTGCCAGCAGTGAAGCGGGGGCAGGGGTGGTTTTCTACGAGCAGTACTTC.